This TCR beta chain was obtained from a study of Ad26.COV2.S vaccination and SARS-CoV-2 variants (TCRdb year 2021). For the wider study: Vaccine-arm donors came from COV1001, a multicentre, randomized, double-blind, placebo-controlled phase I-IIa trial of Ad26.COV2.S in healthy adults. Ad26.COV2.S was given intramuscularly at 5x10^10 or 1x10^11 viral particles, as a single shot or as two shots 56 days apart. TCRbeta repertoire sequencing was used to assess the specificity and breadth of SARS-CoV-2-reactive T cell receptors after Ad26.COV2.S vaccination. The TCR-sequenced set comprised around 30 samples: some 20 Ad26.COV2.S vaccine recipients, 5 placebo recipients and 8 SARS-CoV-2 convalescent individuals. Participants in the trial were split at random into five groups of five each, receiving low-dose or high-dose Ad26.COV2.S once or twice, or else placebo on both occasions. Investigators did not know the trial group allocation while performing experiments and assessing outcomes.

The immunoSEQ Assay was used to sequence TCRbeta CDR3 regions. After extraction, genomic DNA underwent amplification by bias-controlled multiplex PCR, followed by high-throughput sequencing. The published analysis was carried out like this. To quantify the absolute abundance of each unique TCRbeta CDR3 region, sequences were collapsed and filtered. T cell fraction was estimated by normalizing TCRbeta template counts to usable DNA, which was measured by amplifying reference genes present in all nucleated cells. Repertoire TCRs were annotated as SARS-CoV-2-specific by exact matching of V gene, CDR3 amino acid sequence and J gene to a known reactive TCR set. The reference SARS-CoV-2 TCR set was obtained from MIRA and was filtered for enrichment in COVID-19-positive ImmuneCODE repertoires, whereby public or cross-reactive TCRs were removed. Drawing on the MIRA antigens, annotated TCRs were analysed further at the level of specific ORF or position within ORF. Breadth was defined as annotated unique rearrangements over total unique productive rearrangements; depth was the summed frequency of those rearrangements. TCR breadth was compared between groups using two-sided Wilcoxon rank-sum tests. Not all clones reach the TCRdb copy of this immuneACCESS table, which keeps in-frame sequences only. Checked studies attribute under half of the gap to unresolved V genes and leave the rest unexplained. For V, J and clone size, that table is used; D and trimming come from the DNA. The table for this sample lists around 450,000 clones; around 89% of them were counted only once. The ten top clones hold 1.7% of the sample.

The meaning of the sample's treatment or condition label: about 20 received Ad26.COV2.S at low or high dose, single or two shots; 5 received placebo; per-sample allocation not given. For vaccine and placebo recipients, repertoires were sequenced using samples collected on day 63 after the first injection. In Cohort 1b, 25 or so adults aged 18-55 years were enrolled at a single site in Boston, USA, between 29 July and 7 August 2020. Ad26.COV2.S was a replication-incompetent adenovirus type 26 vector expressing a prefusion-stabilized SARS-CoV-2 spike protein from the original Wuhan strain. General study outcomes and caveats: The study was not powered for comparison of responses between vaccine doses or regimens. According to the authors, total T cell responses may have been underestimated by the TCR breadth and depth analyses. Substantial breadth of spike-specific CD8+ and CD4+ T cell responses was reported after vaccination. Vaccine and placebo recipients had comparable non-spike TCR breadth, which fits with the vaccine containing only spike. Ad26.COV2.S recipients had higher spike-specific TCR breadth than placebo recipients (P = 0.0014).

Concerning this clone itself: What antigen it recognizes has not been identified. Qualities for individual bases were not recorded, and no much larger clone is one base off.

The germline V gene encodes CDR1 SGHAT and CDR2 FQNNGV. Germline trimming amounts to 2 bases on V and 4 bases on J, with 12 as the count of junction bases outside the gene matches. Taken from cysteine to phenylalanine, the CDR3 has 19 residues. The kept DNA is CDR3 alone, 57 bases in frame from the first base. The TCR sequence derives from a person between 18 and 60 years old who received the Ad26.COV2.S COVID-19 vaccine or a placebo. The material sequenced was peripheral blood, taken in a trial of Ad26.COV2.S vaccine versus placebo. The chain couples TRBV11-2 to TRBJ2-2, with 11 central nucleotides matching TRBD2. Here the CDR3 is given as CASSLSFHKGTSGTGELFF. At the DNA level, the sequence is TGTGCCAGCAGCTTAAGTTTTCATAAAGGGACTAGCGGCACCGGGGAGCTGTTTTTT. When the CDR3 is completed using the reference TRBV11-2 and TRBJ2-2 genes on either side, the full variable domain is EAGVAQSPRYKIIEKRQSVAFWCNPISGHATLYWYQQILGQGPKLLIQFQNNGVVDDSQLPKDRFSAERLKGVDSTLKIQPAKLEDSAVYLCASSLSFHKGTSGTGELFFGEGSRLTVL.